The 8 T cell receptor beta chains listed next were all sequenced from one sample in a study of spatial heterogeneity in lung cancer. Study observations and caveats: For expanded intratumoral alpha and beta TCRs, counts tracked tumor mutation counts.

These receptors have no identified antigens. Indicated time point: sample taken at primary tumor resection. One entry per CDR3 protein, called by TCRdb with MiXCR from the 5' RACE reads. The sample has about 16,000 distinct CDR3 sequences, roughly 5% seen once. Material: lung tumor tissue, obtained at surgery. Receptors were obtained from a female donor with early-stage non-small cell lung cancer.

This clonotype is deemed medium-sized. The library was built for alpha chains, so this beta chain is an off-target read and its size means little. This chain uses TRBV9 with TRBJ1-6; no reliable D call. Trimming left V 0 bases short and J 7 bases short, with 8 bases between. The CDR3 runs 14 residues. Germline V gene data show CDR1 as SGDLS and CDR2 as YYNGEE. The CDR3: CASSVAGSNSPLHF. CDR3 nucleotide sequence: TGTGCCAGCAGCGTAGCCGGGAGCAATTCACCCCTCCACTTT. Based on the CDR3 plus reference TRBV9 and TRBJ1-6, the full variable domain is DSGVTQTPKHLITATGQRVTLRCSPRSGDLSVYWYQQSLDQGLQFLIQYYNGEERAKGNILERFSAQQFPDLHSELNLSSLELGDSALYFCASSVAGSNSPLHFGNGTRLTVT.

In its sample, this clonotype was seen a few times. As an off-target read in a library built for alpha chains, this beta chain has a frequency of little significance. The V gene is TRBV20-1, the J gene TRBJ1-4, with 7 bases that match TRBD1. Germline-derived CDR1 and CDR2 are DFQATT and SNEGSKA (reference sequence). V dropped 6 bases and J dropped 6; count of bases not matched to a gene: 13. CDR3 length: 15 amino acids. CDR3 region: CSAKSRDRGDEKLFF. For the CDR3, the DNA is TGCAGTGCAAAAAGCCGGGACAGAGGGGATGAAAAACTGTTTTTT.

This clonotype showed up many times. Within a library made for alpha chains, this beta chain is off target, and its count is uninformative. The chain joins TRBV20-1 to TRBJ2-7, with 8 bases that match TRBD2. CDR3 length: 12 residues. CDR1 and CDR2 from the germline V gene are DFQATT and SNEGSKA (reference sequence). With 2 bases clipped from V and 11 bases from J, the junction kept 8 bases outside the gene matches. The CDR3 nucleotides are TGCAGTGCTAGATCGGGACTAGTCGGGGAGTACTTC. Translation: CSARSGLVGEYF.

The sample holds many counts of this clonotype. Because this beta chain is a stray read in a library intended to capture alpha chains, its abundance should not be given much weight. The CDR3 nucleotides read TGTGCCAGCAGCCCAACAGCTGGTGAGCAGTTCTTC. Its translation is CASSPTAGEQFF. The chain recombines TRBV3-1 with TRBJ2-1; no firm D call. The germline V gene encodes CDR1 LGHDT and CDR2 YNNKEL (reference sequence). The V end lost 4 bases, the J end lost 9 bases, and 10 bases lay between the germline ends. CDR3 length equals 12 residues.

This clonotype was seen many times. The library was built for alpha chains, so this beta chain is an off-target read and its size means little. J is TRBJ1-3 and V is TRBV7-9; D possibly corresponds to TRBD1 (5 bases). CDR3 size: 17 residues. Trimming pared 5 bases from V and 0 bases from J, leaving 17 bases between. Germline V gives CDR1 SEHNR, CDR2 FQNEAQ (reference sequence). The CDR3 reads CASSPQGGRPSGNTIYF. CDR3 DNA sequence: TGTGCCAGCAGCCCCCAGGGAGGCAGGCCCTCTGGAAACACCATATATTTT.

This clonotype was recorded many times. This beta chain appears as a stray read in a library generated for alpha chains; its size is not informative. CDR3 in amino acids: CASSLYNIGNTEAFF. The CDR3 DNA reads as TGTGCCAGCAGCTTATATAACATCGGGAACACTGAAGCTTTCTTT. This chain uses TRBV7-2 with TRBJ1-1; D gene unclear. Per germline, CDR1 SGHTA and CDR2 FQGNSA. This CDR3 is 15 amino acids long. V gave up 2 bases and J gave up 1 base, with 11 bases separating them. Looking up the rest from reference TRBV7-2 and TRBJ1-1 gives the full variable domain: GAGVSQSPSNKVTEKGKDVELRCDPISGHTALYWYRQSLGQGLEFLIYFQGNSAPDKSGLPSDRFSAERTGGSVSTLTIQRTQQEDSAVYLCASSLYNIGNTEAFFGQGTRLTVV.

This clonotype was found many times. This beta chain lies outside the target of a library built for alpha chains; its clone size means little. CDR3 protein: CASSYGTGGTDTQYF. The CDR3 region has the DNA TGTGCCAGCAGCTATGGGACAGGGGGCACAGATACGCAGTATTTT. The chain links TRBV7-9 to TRBJ2-3; the match to TRBD1 covers 10 bases. Germline CDR1 and CDR2: SEHNR and FQNEAQ (reference sequence). This CDR3 region has 15 residues. J lost 1 base, V lost 4 bases, and 2 bases had no gene match.

This clonotype was observed many times. A library prepared for alpha chains yielded this beta chain as an off-target read; its size is of little meaning. The V and J genes are TRBV29-1 and TRBJ1-1; no clear D gene. The V gene's germline CDR1 is SQVTM and CDR2 ANQGSEA. The CDR3 covers 14 residues. V was clipped by 2 bases and J by 2 bases, with 12 bases between them. The CDR3 DNA reads as TGCAGCGTTGAATACCCGGGAATCAACACTGAAGCTTTCTTT. Its translation is CSVEYPGINTEAFF.